This TCR beta chain came from a study of blood T cell repertoires in COVID-19. About the study: COVID-19 samples, acute and convalescent, were from the United States, Italy and Spain. PBMCs, B-cell-depleted T cells, or T cells were the source of the cDNA or gDNA that made up the material.

Per the study methods: Amplification from reference gene primers served as the basis for estimated nucleated cell counts. Profiling relied on immunoSEQ multiplex PCR, and the TCRdb table lists in-frame clones only, not all of them. V, J and clone size derive from that table, while D and trimming were established from the DNA sequence. This table holds about 98,000 clones, roughly 80% found once. Looked up from germline, CDR1 is SEHNR and CDR2 is FQNEAQ (reference sequence). J gave up 6 bases and V 5 bases, and 6 bases lay outside the gene matches. This CDR3 region has 13 residues. Sequenced input: peripheral blood. The sequence was obtained from a woman aged 80 or over with acute or convalescent COVID-19. This sequence joins TRBV7-9 and TRBJ1-2, with TRBD1 matching 7 bases. CDR3 residues: CASSIQGTHGYTF. CDR3 nucleotides: TGTGCCAGCAGCATACAGGGGACCCATGGCTACACCTTC. The whole variable domain, remainder taken from reference TRBV7-9 and TRBJ1-2, is DTGVSQNPRHKITKRGQNVTFRCDPISEHNRLYWYRQTLGQGPEFLTYFQNEAQLEKSRLLSDRFSAERPKGSFSTLEIQRTEQGDSAMYLCASSIQGTHGYTFGSGTRLTVV.